The next 15 T cell receptor beta chains were all read from a single sample in a study of cytomegalovirus exposure and HLA in healthy donors. The PCR was carried out with 60 Vbeta primers and 13 Jbeta primers. Data came from immunoSEQ multiplex PCR; TCRdb stores just in-frame clones and leaves some out. Seen here are 300,000 or so clones, roughly 81% observed once, and the top ten hold roughly 2%. Sequenced material: PBMCs. These receptors were taken from a woman in her thirties or forties in good health and CMV-seropositive.

The chain recombines TRBV30 with TRBJ2-2, with D uncertain. Trimming pared 5 bases from V and 2 bases from J, leaving 9 bases between. Germline lookup yields CDR1 GTSNPN and CDR2 SVGIG (reference sequence). This CDR3 comprises 13 residues. CDR3 protein: CAWSRFNTGELFF. In DNA form, the CDR3 reads TGTGCCTGGTCCAGGTTCAACACCGGGGAGCTGTTTTTT.

V gene TRBV6-1 combines with J gene TRBJ2-3, with D perhaps matching TRBD1 (6 bases). Trimming left V 4 bases short and J 4 bases short, with 15 bases between. From germline, CDR1 is MNHNS and CDR2 SASEGT. CDR3 length: 15 amino acids. CDR3 region: CASSVTQGTADTQYF. The CDR3 DNA follows: TGTGCCAGCAGTGTAACACAGGGTACGGCAGATACGCAGTATTTT.

The chain is built from TRBV2 and TRBJ2-4; D is possibly TRBD2 (6 bases). This CDR3 is built from 14 residues. V lost 2 bases and J 7 bases, leaving 12 bases between the germline ends. CDR1 is SNHLY, CDR2 FYNNEI, per germline. CDR3 bases: TGTGCCAGCAGTGAAAGGTGGGGGGAGAACATTCAGTACTTC. Translated, it gives CASSERWGENIQYF.

The chain carries TRBV6-1 and TRBJ2-7; a weak D match, TRBD1 (6 bases). V lost 4 bases to trimming and J lost 0 bases, with 10 bases between them. This CDR3 spans 14 amino acids. Germline V lookup: CDR1 MNHNS, CDR2 SASEGT. The CDR3 DNA is TGTGCCAGCAGTGCCACAGGGAGCTCCTACGAGCAGTACTTC. Encoded protein: CASSATGSSYEQYF.

The rearrangement joins TRBV5-1 to TRBJ2-7; 14 nucleotides line up with TRBD2. This CDR3 comprises 15 residues. V was clipped by 5 bases and J by 5 bases; unmatched bases: 6. Germline loops: CDR1 SGHRS, CDR2 YFSETQ. The chain's CDR3 is CASSPGTSGSHEQYF. The CDR3 coding sequence is TGCGCCAGCAGTCCAGGGACTAGCGGGAGCCACGAGCAGTACTTC.

The rearrangement uses TRBV19 and TRBJ2-1, with 10 bases that match TRBD2. J lost 7 bases, V lost 7 bases, and 7 bases had no gene match. Germline V CDR1 and CDR2: LNHDA, SQIVND (reference sequence). This CDR3 is built from 14 residues. The CDR3 coding sequence is TGTGCCAGTACGAGGACTAGCGGAGCGAATGAGCAGTTCTTC. Protein sequence: CASTRTSGANEQFF.

The rearrangement joins TRBV11-3 to TRBJ2-7, with 7 positions matching TRBD1. V was clipped by 4 bases and J by 6 bases; unmatched bases: 12. The CDR3 runs to 15 residues. Germline CDR1 reads SGHNT; CDR2 reads YENEEA. The CDR3 nucleotides read TGTGCCAGCAGCTCCTCCGGGACAGACCTCTCCGAGCAGTACTTC. It encodes CASSSSGTDLSEQYF.

The chain joins TRBV29-1 to TRBJ1-4, with unresolved D. This CDR3 comprises 13 residues. Germline V gene lookup returns CDR1 SQVTM and CDR2 ANQGSEA. V gave up 6 bases and J gave up 6 bases, with 14 bases separating them. Written as DNA, the CDR3 is TGCAGCGTGGCGGCGGGTTCGGATGAAAAACTGTTTTTT. Its translation: CSVAAGSDEKLFF.

This chain joins TRBV9 and TRBJ2-1; unclear D gene. The CDR3 is 15 residues long. V gave up 0 bases and J gave up 8 bases, with 15 bases separating them. Germline V gene lookup returns CDR1 SGDLS and CDR2 YYNGEE. The CDR3 loop reads CASSVGGESHYEQFF. The CDR3 nucleotides are TGTGCCAGCAGCGTAGGCGGAGAGTCCCATTATGAGCAGTTCTTC.

The V gene is TRBV6-5, the J gene TRBJ2-7; 7 bases match TRBD1. Germline V gene sequence: CDR1 MNHEY, CDR2 SVGAGI. V shed 3 bases and J 2 bases; nucleotides not matched to a gene: 7. The CDR3 is 15 residues long. CDR3 DNA sequence: TGTGCCAGCAGTTATAGGGGGCTTCCCCCCTACGAGCAGTACTTC. It yields the protein CASSYRGLPPYEQYF.

This clone showed up just once. The chain employs TRBV7-8 and TRBJ2-7; TRBD1 matches at 9 bases. CDR1 is SGHVS, CDR2 FQNEAQ, per germline. The CDR3 is made up of 15 amino acids. The V segment lost 6 bases and the J segment 3 bases; nucleotides outside the gene matches: 9. The CDR3 loop reads CASRTDGTGFYEQYF. Written as DNA, the CDR3 is TGTGCCAGCAGGACGGATGGGACAGGGTTCTACGAGCAGTACTTC.

This clone came up a few times. This chain joins TRBV5-1 and TRBJ2-3, with TRBD1 matching over 7 bases. The V gene end was trimmed by 8 bases and the J gene end by 2 bases; junction bases not matched to a gene: 5. The V gene's germline CDR1 is SGHRS and CDR2 YFSETQ. The CDR3 is 13 residues long. This CDR3 is CASVEGATDTQYF. CDR3 DNA: TGCGCCAGTGTAGAGGGGGCCACAGATACGCAGTATTTT.

V gene TRBV21-1 combines with J gene TRBJ2-3; the tabulated D call, TRBD2, remains unverified against the DNA. TRBV21-1 is a listed pseudogene. This CDR3 spans 16 amino acids. Here the CDR3 reads CASSKAYFPSTDTQYF. CDR3 in DNA: TGTGCCAGCAGCAAAGCGTATTTCCCTTCCACAGATACGCAGTATTTT.

This chain links TRBV9 with TRBJ2-7, with 9 bases aligning to TRBD1. Losses at the gene ends were 2 bases for V and 6 bases for J; bases not matched to a gene: 9. Germline assignment: CDR1 SGDLS and CDR2 YYNGEE. The length of the CDR3 is 15 residues. The CDR3 spells CASSVSGTGNPEQYF. The CDR3 DNA sequence: TGTGCCAGCAGCGTTTCCGGGACAGGGAACCCCGAGCAGTACTTC.

This chain joins TRBV19 and TRBJ2-7; 8 bases are a match to TRBD2. Germline CDR1 and CDR2: LNHDA and SQIVND (reference sequence). The ends lost 0 bases at V and 6 bases at J; junction bases unmatched: 4. The CDR3 length is 14 residues. CDR3 sequence reads: CASSIELAVGEQYF. The CDR3 DNA reads TGTGCCAGTAGTATAGAACTAGCGGTGGGCGAGCAGTACTTC. Full variable domain (outside the CDR3, taken from reference TRBV19 and TRBJ2-7): DGGITQSPKYLFRKEGQNVTLSCEQNLNHDAMYWYRQDPGQGLRLIYYSQIVNDFQKGDIAEGYSVSREKKESFPLTVTSAQKNPTAFYLCASSIELAVGEQYFGPGTRLTVT.